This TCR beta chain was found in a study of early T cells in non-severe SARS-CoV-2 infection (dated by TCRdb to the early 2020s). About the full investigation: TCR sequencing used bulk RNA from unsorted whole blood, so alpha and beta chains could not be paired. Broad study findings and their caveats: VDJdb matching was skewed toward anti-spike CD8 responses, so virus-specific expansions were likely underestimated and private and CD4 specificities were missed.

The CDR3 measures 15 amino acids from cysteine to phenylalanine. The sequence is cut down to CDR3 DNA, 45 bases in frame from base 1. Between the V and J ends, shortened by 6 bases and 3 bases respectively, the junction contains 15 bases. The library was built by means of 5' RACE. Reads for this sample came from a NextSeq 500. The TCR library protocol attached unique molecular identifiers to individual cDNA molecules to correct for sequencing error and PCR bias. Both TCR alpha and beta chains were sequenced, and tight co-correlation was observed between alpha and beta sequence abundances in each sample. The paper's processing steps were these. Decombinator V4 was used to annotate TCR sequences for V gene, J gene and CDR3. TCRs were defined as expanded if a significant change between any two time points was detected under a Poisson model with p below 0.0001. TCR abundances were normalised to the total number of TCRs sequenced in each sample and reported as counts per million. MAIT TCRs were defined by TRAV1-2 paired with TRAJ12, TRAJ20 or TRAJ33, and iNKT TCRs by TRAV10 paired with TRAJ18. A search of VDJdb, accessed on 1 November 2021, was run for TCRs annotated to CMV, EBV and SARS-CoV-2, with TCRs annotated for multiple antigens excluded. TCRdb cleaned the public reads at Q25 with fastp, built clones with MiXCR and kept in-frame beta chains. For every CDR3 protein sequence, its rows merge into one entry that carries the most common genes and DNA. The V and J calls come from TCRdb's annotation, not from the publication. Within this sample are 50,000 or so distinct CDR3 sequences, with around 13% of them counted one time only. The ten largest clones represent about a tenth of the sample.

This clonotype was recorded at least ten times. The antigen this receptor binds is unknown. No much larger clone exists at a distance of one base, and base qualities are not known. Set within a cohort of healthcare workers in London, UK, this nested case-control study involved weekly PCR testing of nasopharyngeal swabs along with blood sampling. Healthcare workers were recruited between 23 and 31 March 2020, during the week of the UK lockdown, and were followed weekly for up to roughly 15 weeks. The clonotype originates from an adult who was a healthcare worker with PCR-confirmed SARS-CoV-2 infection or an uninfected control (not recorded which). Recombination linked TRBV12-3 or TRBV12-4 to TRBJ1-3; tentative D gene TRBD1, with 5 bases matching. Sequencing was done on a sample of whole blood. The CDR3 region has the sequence CASSPQAQGGNTIYF. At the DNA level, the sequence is TGTGCCAGCAGCCCTCAGGCGCAGGGTGGAAACACCATATATTTT.